The 28 T cell receptor beta chains below come from one sample, sequenced in a study of blood T cells in healthy people across ages. Next came a second PCR, run for roughly 6 to 11 cycles, which used a sample-barcoded 5' primer along with a J-beta primer mix. TCRdb reanalysed the 5' RACE reads using MiXCR and keeps one entry per CDR3 protein. Found here are around 320,000 distinct CDR3 sequences, 25% to 30% of them singletons; the top ten hold 29%. The sample was blood. Source of these receptors: a woman in her 70s in good health.

This clonotype was counted a few times. The genes are TRBV5-1 and TRBJ2-5; no reliable D call. CDR1 is SGHRS, CDR2 YFSETQ, per germline. The CDR3 spans 14 residues. The V and J ends lost 0 bases and 5 bases respectively, with 11 bases between them. Here the CDR3 DNA reads TGCGCCAGCAGCTTGGCCCAGCGTGACGAGACCCAGTACTTC. Its protein is CASSLAQRDETQYF.

The chain is built from TRBV6-5 and TRBJ2-6; possibly TRBD2 for D (5 bases). CDR3 length equals 20 residues. Germline V lookup: CDR1 MNHEY, CDR2 SVGAGI. The V gene lost 4 bases and the J gene lost 2 bases, with 24 bases spanning the gap. Written as DNA, the CDR3 is TGTGCCAGCAGTTCTACGGCCCCCACATTAGGAGGAGCTGGGGCCAACGTCCTGACTTTC. It codes for CASSSTAPTLGGAGANVLTF.

This chain joins TRBV20-1 and TRBJ2-3; a weak D match, TRBD1 (6 bases). Trimming removed 5 bases from V and 0 bases from J, with 15 bases in between. Germline CDR1 reads DFQATT; CDR2 reads SNEGSKA (reference sequence). The CDR3 consists of 15 residues. CDR3 bases: TGCAGTGCTGGCCGGGACACCGAGAGCACAGATACGCAGTATTTT. Translating gives CSAGRDTESTDTQYF.

The chain is built from TRBV28 and TRBJ2-5; TRBD1 matches 10 bases. Germline V lookup: CDR1 MDHEN, CDR2 SYDVKM. The CDR3 covers 15 residues. Trimming took 1 base from V and 3 from J; bases not matched to a gene: 2. The CDR3, as DNA: TGTGCCAGCAGTTTATTCGGACAGGGGGAAGAGACCCAGTACTTC. It specifies CASSLFGQGEETQYF.

This clonotype has a handful of counts. V is TRBV5-1 and J is TRBJ2-2; unclear D gene. Trimming stripped 0 bases from V and 7 bases from J, with 16 bases between. Germline V gene sequence: CDR1 SGHRS, CDR2 YFSETQ. This CDR3 comprises 16 residues. CDR3 nucleotides: TGCGCCAGCAGCTTGGAGTCGGTCTGGCCGAACGGGGAGCTGTTTTTT. It translates to CASSLESVWPNGELFF.

This chain links TRBV21-1 with TRBJ2-1; TRBD1 is the table's D call and was not checked against the DNA. The closer fit of TRBJ2-7 to the DNA end suggests the J call may be wrong. TRBV21-1 is reported as a pseudogene. The CDR3 is 14 amino acids. Written as DNA, the CDR3 is TGTGCCAGCAGCTCCACCCGGGGACCCTACGAGCAGTACTTC. Its protein is CASSSTRGPYEQYF.

This clonotype was detected only a few times. CDR3: CSAGPGSSYGYTF. The DNA for the CDR3 is TGCAGTGCTGGCCCCGGGTCGAGCTATGGCTACACCTTC. This chain links TRBV20-1 with TRBJ1-2, with D unclear. Germline V lookup: CDR1 DFQATT, CDR2 SNEGSKA (reference sequence). Trimming removed 5 bases from V and 4 bases from J, with 14 bases in between. The CDR3 is 13 residues long.

This chain joins TRBV18 and TRBJ2-7; 8 bases match TRBD1. Germline CDR1 KGHSH, CDR2 LQKENI. The V segment lost 2 bases and the J segment 4 bases; nucleotides outside the gene matches: 4. The CDR3 contains 14 residues. The CDR3 sequence is CASSPLGQVYEQYF. For the CDR3, the DNA is TGTGCCAGCTCACCATTGGGACAGGTGTACGAGCAGTACTTC.

V and J are TRBV20-1 and TRBJ1-1; D might be TRBD1 (5 bases). Germline V CDR1 and CDR2: DFQATT, SNEGSKA (reference sequence). This CDR3 contains 16 residues. V was trimmed by 2 bases and J by 10 bases, leaving 26 bases between them. CDR3 in DNA: TGCAGTGCTAGACCAAAGACCGGGATAATCGTTAGGGGAGCTTTCTTT. Protein sequence: CSARPKTGIIVRGAFF.

In its sample, this clonotype was seen a few times. This chain uses TRBV29-1 with TRBJ2-7; D is perhaps TRBD2 (5 bases). Germline V gene data show CDR1 as SQVTM and CDR2 as ANQGSEA. This CDR3 spans 11 amino acids. With 5 bases removed from V and 2 bases from J, the gap between germline ends came to 7 bases. The CDR3 DNA is TGCAGCGTTCGGGAAACCTACGAGCAGTACTTC. It is translated as CSVRETYEQYF.

J is TRBJ2-1 and V is TRBV11-2, with D hard to call. The germline CDR1 and CDR2 sequences are SGHAT and FQNNGV. The germline V and J ends were trimmed by 6 bases and 9 bases, with 18 bases remaining between them. The length of the CDR3 is 14 residues. The DNA for the CDR3 is TGTGCCAGCAGTCCGGGCACGGCGCCCGGTGAGCAGTTCTTC. Translated, it gives CASSPGTAPGEQFF.

This chain links TRBV29-1 with TRBJ2-3, with TRBD1 matching over 9 bases. This CDR3 spans 16 amino acids. The ends lost 5 bases at V and 3 bases at J; junction bases unmatched: 12. Germline V gene data show CDR1 as SQVTM and CDR2 as ANQGSEA. The CDR3 reads CSVSRTGGARTDTQYF. The CDR3 coding sequence is TGCAGCGTTTCAAGAACAGGGGGCGCAAGAACAGATACGCAGTATTTT.

J is TRBJ2-1 and V is TRBV29-1; 10 positions agree with TRBD2. Germline CDR1 is SQVTM and CDR2 is ANQGSEA. Germline trimming cut 7 bases from V and 7 bases from J; bases unmatched to any gene: 7. The CDR3 has 13 residues. The chain's CDR3 is CSGASGRWNEQFF. For the CDR3, the DNA is TGCAGCGGGGCTAGCGGGAGATGGAATGAGCAGTTCTTC.

This clonotype was counted only a few times. This chain links TRBV5-1 with TRBJ1-3; D call uncertain. Deletions cut 1 base from V and 2 bases from J, with 16 bases between. The CDR3 covers 17 residues. Looked up from germline, CDR1 is SGHRS and CDR2 is YFSETQ. The CDR3 region is CASSLPGFSGTGNTIYF. The DNA for the CDR3 is TGCGCCAGCAGCTTGCCGGGTTTCTCGGGGACTGGAAACACCATATATTTT.

This clonotype was seen a few times. V usage is TRBV2 and J usage is TRBJ2-2; D might be TRBD2 (6 bases). With 7 bases removed from V and 5 bases from J, the gap between germline ends came to 23 bases. CDR1 is SNHLY and CDR2 is FYNNEI in the germline V gene. This CDR3 contains 17 residues. The CDR3 loop reads CASTKMAGKVVTGELFF. The DNA of the CDR3 is TGTGCCAGCACCAAAATGGCGGGGAAAGTGGTGACCGGGGAGCTGTTTTTT.

The V gene is TRBV28, the J gene TRBJ2-7; 10 bases agree with TRBD1. The CDR3 contains 14 residues. Trimming took 4 bases from V and 0 from J; bases not matched to a gene: 0. CDR1 MDHEN and CDR2 SYDVKM come from the germline V gene. Here the CDR3 DNA reads TGTGCCAGCAGTTGGGACAGGGGCTCCTACGAGCAGTACTTC. Its translation: CASSWDRGSYEQYF.

This clonotype was seen only a few times. Compared with germline, one end of the junction differs, possibly owing to a read error. V and J are TRBV7-7 and TRBJ2-3, with D perhaps TRBD1 (5 bases). The CDR3 runs to 14 residues. CDR1 SSHAT and CDR2 FNYEAQ come from the germline V gene (reference sequence). The CDR3 DNA reads TGTGCTAGCAGCCCAGGGTCGGCCCGAGATACGCAGTATTTT. Amino acid sequence: CASSPGSARDTQYF.

This clonotype appeared a few times. The chain is built from TRBV19 and TRBJ2-5, with D perhaps being TRBD1 or TRBD2 (5 bases each). The end of the DNA fits TRBJ2-7 better, so the J call may be wrong. The CDR3 sequence is 15 residues long. Germline CDR1 and CDR2: LNHDA and SQIVND (reference sequence). In nucleotides, the CDR3 is TGTGCCAGTAGTACCGCAGGGTCGGGACGCTACGAGCAGTACTTC. It yields the protein CASSTAGSGRYEQYF.

This clonotype has only a few counts. The chain is built from TRBV12-3 or TRBV12-4 and TRBJ2-4, with D perhaps matching TRBD2 (7 bases). Between the trimmed V and J ends, which lost 4 bases and 5 bases, there was a span of 12 bases. The CDR3 covers 14 residues. The CDR3 sequence is CASSYQGRENIQYF. DNA of the CDR3: TGTGCCAGCAGTTATCAGGGGAGGGAAAACATTCAGTACTTC.

This sequence joins TRBV20-1 and TRBJ1-4; D is possibly TRBD1 (6 bases). CDR1 DFQATT and CDR2 SNEGSKA come from the germline V gene (reference sequence). Trimming stripped 3 bases from V and 2 bases from J, with 13 bases between. The CDR3 has 15 amino acids. CDR3 nucleotides: TGCAGTGCTAGGGAACAGGGTAGGACTAATGAAAAACTGTTTTTT. Amino acids: CSAREQGRTNEKLFF.

There are a few counts of this clonotype. The DNA of the CDR3 is TGTGCCAGCAGCCAAAAGCGCGGCGAGCAGTACTTC. Translating gives CASSQKRGEQYF. This chain links TRBV3-1 with TRBJ2-7; no clear D gene. Germline V gene lookup returns CDR1 LGHDT and CDR2 YNNKEL (reference sequence). The CDR3 has 12 residues. V was pared by 2 bases and J by 6 bases, with 8 bases between.

For this clonotype: One end of the junction fails to match germline, which may point to a read error. The genes are TRBV2 and TRBJ1-5; tentative D call: TRBD1 (5 bases). The CDR3 length is 16 residues. Germline V gene sequence: CDR1 SNHLY, CDR2 FYNNEI. CDR3: CASSVGTPYSNQLQHF. The CDR3 DNA reads as TGTGCCAGCAGTGTCGGGACGCCCTATAGCAATCAGCTCCAGCATTTT.

A few counts support this clonotype. The V gene is TRBV5-1, the J gene TRBJ2-5; D possibly uses TRBD1 or TRBD2 (5 bases each). Germline V gene sequence: CDR1 SGHRS, CDR2 YFSETQ. Trimming took 1 base from V and 5 from J, leaving 18 bases between them. This CDR3 has 16 amino acids. The CDR3 reads CASSLSSLLGEETQYF. CDR3 sequence (DNA): TGCGCCAGCAGCTTGTCGTCGCTCTTGGGGGAGGAGACCCAGTACTTC.

This clonotype was found a few times. DNA of the CDR3: TGTGCCAGCAGCCTTTCAGCCCTTAGCGGGAGGGCCAATGAGCAGTTCTTC. As protein: CASSLSALSGRANEQFF. V and J are TRBV3-1 and TRBJ2-5, with 11 positions matching TRBD2. The J call may be wrong; the DNA end is better matched by TRBJ2-1. CDR3 length equals 17 residues. Germline CDR1 and CDR2: LGHDT and YNNKEL (reference sequence).

The rearrangement joins TRBV10-2 to TRBJ1-1; D remains unclear. The CDR3 sequence is 12 residues long. CDR1 is WSHSY, CDR2 SAAADI, per germline. The V end lost 6 bases, the J end lost 5 bases, and 10 bases lay between the germline ends. The CDR3 reads CASRGLGTEAFF. The CDR3 DNA reads as TGCGCCAGCAGGGGATTGGGGACTGAAGCTTTCTTT.

The rearrangement joins TRBV4-3 to TRBJ2-3; TRBD2 aligns across 7 bases. There are 16 residues in the CDR3. Trimming at V came to 0 bases and at J to 0 bases, leaving 3 bases not matched to a gene. From germline, CDR1 is LGHNA and CDR2 YSLEER. CDR3 amino acids: CASSQDEGGSTDTQYF. The CDR3 DNA follows: TGCGCCAGCAGCCAAGATGAGGGAGGGAGCACAGATACGCAGTATTTT.

This clonotype came up a few times. V gene TRBV3-1 combines with J gene TRBJ2-7; TRBD2 aligns across 14 bases. The ends lost 1 base at V and 2 bases at J; junction bases unmatched: 7. CDR3 size: 18 residues. CDR1 is LGHDT, CDR2 YNNKEL, per germline (reference sequence). The CDR3 protein is CASSQGSGTSGSAYEQYF. CDR3 in DNA: TGTGCCAGCAGCCAAGGGTCCGGGACTAGCGGGAGCGCCTACGAGCAGTACTTC.

J is TRBJ2-3 and V is TRBV29-1; 8 nucleotides line up with TRBD2. This CDR3 has 13 residues. J lost 8 bases, V lost 7 bases, and 11 bases had no gene match. Germline V gene sequence: CDR1 SQVTM, CDR2 ANQGSEA. Written as DNA, the CDR3 is TGCAGCGGCACACTAGCGCGGGAGGCTACGCAGTATTTT. Translated: CSGTLAREATQYF.